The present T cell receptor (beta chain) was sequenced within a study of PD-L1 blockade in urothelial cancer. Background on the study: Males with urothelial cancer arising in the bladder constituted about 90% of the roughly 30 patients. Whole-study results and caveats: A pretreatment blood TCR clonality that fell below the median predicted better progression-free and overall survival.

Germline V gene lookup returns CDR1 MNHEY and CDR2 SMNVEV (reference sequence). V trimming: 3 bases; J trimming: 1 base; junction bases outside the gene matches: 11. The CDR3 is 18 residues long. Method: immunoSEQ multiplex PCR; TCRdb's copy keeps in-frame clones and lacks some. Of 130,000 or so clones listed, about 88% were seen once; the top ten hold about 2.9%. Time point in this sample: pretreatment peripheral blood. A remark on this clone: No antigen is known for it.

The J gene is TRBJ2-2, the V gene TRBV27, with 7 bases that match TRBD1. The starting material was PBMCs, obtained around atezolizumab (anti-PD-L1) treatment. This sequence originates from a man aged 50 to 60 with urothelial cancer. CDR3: CASSFPSSPGGNTGELFF. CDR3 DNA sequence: TGTGCCAGCAGTTTCCCCTCGTCTCCAGGGGGGAACACCGGGGAGCTGTTTTTT.